One sample yielded the 31 T cell receptor beta chains listed below, sequenced in a study of CD8+CD57+ T cells in acquired aplastic anemia. Profiles of TCR beta VDJ and CDR3 were generated from a genomic DNA template. TCRdb itself ran the reads through MiXCR, one entry per CDR3 protein. Of some 42,000 distinct CDR3 sequences listed, 68% were seen once; the top ten hold 23%. What was sequenced was sorted CD4+, CD8+, or CD8+CD57+ T cells (not recorded which) from PBMCs. The receptors come from a human donor in good health, serving as a control.

The chain combines TRBV10-1 with TRBJ2-1; no reliable D call. The CDR3 covers 16 residues. Germline CDR1 is WNHNN and CDR2 is SYGVQD (reference sequence). The V and J ends lost 0 bases and 4 bases respectively, with 13 bases between them. In nucleotides, the CDR3 is TGCGCCAGCAGTGAGTCGACATCGGGCTATTACAATGAGCAGTTCTTC. Encoded protein: CASSESTSGYYNEQFF.

This clonotype showed up many times. The chain combines TRBV12-3 or TRBV12-4 with TRBJ2-2, with 15 bases aligning to TRBD2. The CDR3 is made up of 18 amino acids. V was clipped by 8 bases and J by 4 bases; unmatched bases: 11. CDR3 DNA sequence: TGTGCCAGCTCACTCCCGGGACTAGCGGGGGGTCTCACCGGGGAGCTGTTTTTT. Protein product: CASSLPGLAGGLTGELFF.

J is TRBJ2-6 and V is TRBV7-6; perhaps TRBD2 as D (5 bases). Trimming pared 5 bases from V and 0 bases from J, leaving 17 bases between. This CDR3 spans 18 amino acids. Per germline, CDR1 SGHVS and CDR2 FNYEAQ. The CDR3 DNA follows: TGTGCCAGCAGCATCGTTGTGGGGAGTGACTCTGGGGCCAACGTCCTGACTTTC. Encoded protein: CASSIVVGSDSGANVLTF.

The rearrangement joins TRBV2 to TRBJ2-5; 7 bases line up with TRBD2. CDR1 is SNHLY, CDR2 FYNNEI, per germline. With 1 base clipped from V and 5 bases from J, the junction kept 4 bases outside the gene matches. The CDR3 is made up of 14 amino acids. The CDR3 bases are TGTGCCAGCAGTGAAGAGGGAGGGCTGGAGACCCAGTACTTC. Its protein is CASSEEGGLETQYF.

This chain uses TRBV5-5 with TRBJ2-7; possible D gene TRBD1, 6 bases. V lost 3 bases to trimming and J lost 4 bases, with 14 bases between them. This CDR3 has 14 residues. The germline V gene has CDR1 SGHKS and CDR2 YYEKEE (reference sequence). The CDR3 bases are TGTGCCAGCAGCTCCTCACAGGGTGGATACGAGCAGTACTTC. Translation: CASSSSQGGYEQYF. The full variable domain, completed using reference TRBV5-5 and TRBJ2-7, is DAGVTQSPTHLIKTRGQQVTLRCSPISGHKSVSWYQQVLGQGPQFIFQYYEKEERGRGNFPDRFSARQFPNYSSELNVNALLLGDSALYLCASSSSQGGYEQYFGPGTRLTVT.

The V call is TRBV12-3 or TRBV12-4, the J call TRBJ2-7; 9 bases match TRBD1. V shed 7 bases, J shed 3 bases, and the junction held 10 bases outside the gene matches. The CDR3 spans 15 residues. Written as DNA, the CDR3 is TGTGCCAGCACCCTTTCCGGGACAGGGAACTACGAGCAGTACTTC. Its protein product is CASTLSGTGNYEQYF.

This chain joins TRBV4-2 and TRBJ1-6, with TRBD1 as a possible D gene (6 bases). This CDR3 comprises 20 residues. Trimming cost V 0 bases and J 5 bases, with 23 bases left between them. Germline lookup yields CDR1 LGHNA and CDR2 YNFKEQ. The CDR3 is CASSQDYGAGGQLNNSPLHF. CDR3 nucleotide sequence: TGTGCCAGCAGCCAAGATTATGGTGCGGGGGGGCAGTTGAATAATTCACCCCTCCACTTT.

This clonotype came up many times. The chain carries TRBV11-2 and TRBJ1-2; 11 bases align to TRBD1. The length of the CDR3 is 18 residues. Germline V gene lookup returns CDR1 SGHAT and CDR2 FQNNGV. Trimming at V came to 0 bases and at J to 2 bases, leaving 8 bases not matched to a gene. CDR3 DNA: TGTGCCAGCAGCTTAGAAGGACAGGGGGCTTTTAGGAACTATGGCTACACCTTC. This translates into CASSLEGQGAFRNYGYTF.

The rearrangement joins TRBV29-1 to TRBJ2-2; weak D call: TRBD1 (5 bases). The CDR3 extends over 11 amino acids. Germline CDR1 SQVTM, CDR2 ANQGSEA. The ends were cut back, 6 bases at V and 4 bases at J, with 6 bases in the middle. The CDR3 reads CSVQGTGELFF. In DNA form, the CDR3 reads TGCAGCGTCCAGGGCACCGGGGAGCTGTTTTTT.

Comments on this clonotype: The junction departs from the called germline gene at one end, perhaps through a read error. This chain connects TRBV27 to TRBJ1-1, with a tentative D call TRBD1 (5 bases). The CDR3 contains 15 residues. CDR1 is MNHEY and CDR2 is SMNVEV in the germline V gene (reference sequence). The CDR3 protein is CASSLLTGNYTEAIF. DNA for the CDR3: TGTGCCAGCAGCCTCCTCACAGGAAACTACACTGAAGCTATCTTT.

The rearrangement joins TRBV10-3 to TRBJ1-5, with 9 bases lining up with TRBD1. CDR3 length: 14 amino acids. The germline CDR1 and CDR2 sequences are ENHRY and SYGVKD. Trimming took 6 bases from V and 4 from J; bases not matched to a gene: 4. CDR3 in DNA: TGTGCCATCAGAGCCGGACAGGGGAATCAGCCCCAGCATTTT. Protein sequence: CAIRAGQGNQPQHF.

The chain links TRBV19 to TRBJ1-5, with a weak D call TRBD1 (5 bases). Trimming cost V 4 bases and J 1 base, with 8 bases left between them. CDR1 is LNHDA, CDR2 SQIVND, per germline (reference sequence). The CDR3 spans 14 residues. The CDR3 nucleotides are TGTGCCAGTAGTAAGGGACGGAGCAATCAGCCCCAGCATTTT. It encodes CASSKGRSNQPQHF.

The chain uses TRBV29-1 and TRBJ1-2; the match to TRBD1 covers 10 bases. Germline loops: CDR1 SQVTM, CDR2 ANQGSEA. CDR3 length: 14 residues. J was trimmed by 5 bases and V by 2 bases; bases with no gene match: 5. In DNA form, the CDR3 reads TGCAGCGTTGAATCTGCGGACAGGGGGTATGGCTACACCTTC. It specifies CSVESADRGYGYTF.

This clonotype was seen at least ten times. The CDR3 region is CASSLMGGADNEKLFF. Written as DNA, the CDR3 is TGTGCCAGCAGCTTAATGGGAGGGGCTGACAATGAAAAACTGTTTTTT. This sequence joins TRBV7-6 and TRBJ1-4, with D perhaps TRBD1 (5 bases). CDR3 length equals 16 residues. V was clipped by 2 bases and J by 5 bases, with 15 bases between them. Germline V gene lookup returns CDR1 SGHVS and CDR2 FNYEAQ.

This chain links TRBV10-2 with TRBJ1-2; no firm D call. V lost 0 bases and J lost 3, with 8 bases in between. Germline assignment: CDR1 WSHSY and CDR2 SAAADI. This CDR3 region has 14 residues. CDR3 DNA: TGCGCCAGCAGTGAGTCGCCGGACCACTATGGCTACACCTTC. Protein: CASSESPDHYGYTF.

J is TRBJ2-5 and V is TRBV9; weak D call: TRBD2 (5 bases). CDR3 length: 15 amino acids. Trimming cost V 0 bases and J 5 bases, with 14 bases left between them. CDR1 and CDR2 (germline): SGDLS, YYNGEE. The CDR3 DNA sequence: TGTGCCAGCAGCGTAGAGGGCAGGACTGGGGAGACCCAGTACTTC. The encoded protein is CASSVEGRTGETQYF.

J is TRBJ1-2 and V is TRBV10-3, with D hard to call. V was clipped by 7 bases and J by 2 bases, with 11 bases between them. Germline loops: CDR1 ENHRY, CDR2 SYGVKD. This CDR3 comprises 13 residues. The CDR3 coding sequence is TGTGCCATCATGAAAGGAACCAACTATGGCTACACCTTC. This encodes CAIMKGTNYGYTF.

J is TRBJ1-3 and V is TRBV9; TRBD1 might be the D (5 bases). V lost 4 bases, J lost 2 bases, and 13 bases lay in between. From germline, CDR1 is SGDLS and CDR2 YYNGEE. The CDR3 loop spans 15 amino acids. The CDR3 is CASSSDGGAGNTIYF. In nucleotides, the CDR3 is TGTGCCAGCAGCTCCGACGGGGGGGCTGGAAACACCATATATTTT.

The rearrangement links TRBV2 to TRBJ2-1; TRBD2 aligns across 12 bases. The V gene's germline CDR1 is SNHLY and CDR2 FYNNEI. The trim removed 5 bases at V and 6 bases at J, leaving 5 bases unmatched. This CDR3 has 15 residues. This chain's CDR3 is CASSYLAGGPNEQFF. For the CDR3, the DNA is TGTGCCAGCAGTTATCTAGCGGGGGGGCCCAATGAGCAGTTCTTC.

By its share, this clonotype is medium-sized (0.01 to 0.1%). V usage is TRBV20-1 and J usage is TRBJ2-1, with TRBD2 matching over 9 bases. J gave up 6 bases and V 4 bases, and 13 bases lay outside the gene matches. This CDR3 region has 16 residues. Germline V gene data show CDR1 as DFQATT and CDR2 as SNEGSKA (reference sequence). CDR3 residues: CSATEPFAAGGNEQFF. In DNA form, the CDR3 reads TGCAGTGCTACGGAACCGTTTGCAGCGGGGGGCAATGAGCAGTTCTTC.

Only one count was recorded for this clonotype. This sequence joins TRBV7-3 and TRBJ1-6; the D gene is possibly TRBD1 (5 bases). Germline CDR1 is SGHTA and CDR2 is FQGTGA. This CDR3 contains 13 residues. V lost 5 bases and J 10 bases, leaving 12 bases between the germline ends. For the CDR3, the DNA is TGTGCCAGCAGCACTCCAGGGATCTCACCCCTCCACTTT. Amino acid sequence: CASSTPGISPLHF.

The chain employs TRBV20-1 and TRBJ1-2; no clear D. The V gene lost 8 bases and the J gene lost 2 bases, with 12 bases spanning the gap. Germline assignment: CDR1 DFQATT and CDR2 SNEGSKA (reference sequence). The CDR3 has 12 residues. The CDR3 DNA reads TGCAGTTCGTGGACCGCCAACTATGGCTACACCTTC. It encodes CSSWTANYGYTF.

The V and J genes are TRBV19 and TRBJ1-1; 10 bases match TRBD1. From germline, CDR1 is LNHDA and CDR2 SQIVND (reference sequence). The V segment lost 3 bases and the J segment 1 base; nucleotides outside the gene matches: 11. This CDR3 has 18 amino acids. CDR3 in DNA: TGTGCCAGTAGTATCGGGGACAGGGGCCCGAGGACGAACACTGAAGCTTTCTTT. Its protein product is CASSIGDRGPRTNTEAFF.

The chain joins TRBV24-1 to TRBJ2-3; D unclear. V lost 5 bases and J 6 bases, leaving 5 bases between the germline ends. This CDR3 region has 11 residues. Per the germline V gene, CDR1 is KGHDR and CDR2 is SFDVKD. CDR3 nucleotide sequence: TGTGCCACCAGTGGGAAGGATACGCAGTATTTT. Translation: CATSGKDTQYF.

The V and J genes are TRBV29-1 and TRBJ1-2, with unresolved D. This CDR3 is built from 14 residues. Trimming removed 3 bases at V and 0 bases at J, with 11 bases between. Germline V lookup: CDR1 SQVTM, CDR2 ANQGSEA. CDR3 sequence: CSVDGGGANYGYTF. CDR3 nucleotide sequence: TGCAGCGTTGACGGTGGCGGGGCTAACTATGGCTACACCTTC.

This clonotype has just a few counts. This chain connects TRBV18 to TRBJ1-1; a possible D gene is TRBD1 (6 bases). Germline values: CDR1 KGHSH, CDR2 LQKENI. The CDR3 is 13 residues long. The ends were cut back, 4 bases at V and 6 bases at J, with 12 bases in the middle. DNA of the CDR3: TGTGCCAGCTCACTAAGACAGGTCCCTGAAGCTTTCTTT. Translated: CASSLRQVPEAFF.

V usage is TRBV19 and J usage is TRBJ2-3, with D unclear. CDR3 length: 11 amino acids. Germline CDR1 LNHDA, CDR2 SQIVND (reference sequence). Trimming took 6 bases from V and 2 from J, leaving 3 bases between them. The CDR3 DNA sequence: TGTGCCAGTAGGTTCACAGATACGCAGTATTTT. This sequence encodes CASRFTDTQYF. The variable domain in full, with the rest retrieved from reference TRBV19 and TRBJ2-3, is DGGITQSPKYLFRKEGQNVTLSCEQNLNHDAMYWYRQDPGQGLRLIYYSQIVNDFQKGDIAEGYSVSREKKESFPLTVTSAQKNPTAFYLCASRFTDTQYFGPGTRLTVL.

This clonotype was found a few times. One junction end does not reproduce the germline sequence, and a read error may be involved. The chain recombines TRBV5-1 with TRBJ1-3, with 7 bases identical to TRBD1. CDR3 length: 14 amino acids. Germline loops: CDR1 SGHRS, CDR2 YFSETQ. This chain's CDR3 is CPSSQTGQLNTIYF. The CDR3 DNA follows: TGCCCCAGCAGCCAGACGGGACAGCTAAACACCATATATTTT.

In this sample, this clonotype is medium-sized. This rearrangement joins TRBV4-1 to TRBJ2-1; D is undetermined. CDR1 is MGHRA and CDR2 is YSYEKL in the germline V gene. Trimming took 2 bases from V and 8 from J, leaving 7 bases between them. This CDR3 has 12 residues. The CDR3 is CASSQRWYEQFF. The CDR3 nucleotides are TGCGCCAGCAGCCAAAGATGGTATGAGCAGTTCTTC.

In this sample, this clonotype turned up many times. This sequence joins TRBV12-3 or TRBV12-4 and TRBJ2-4, with 7 positions matching TRBD1. This CDR3 spans 12 amino acids. The J segment lost 4 bases and the V segment lost 8 bases, leaving 2 bases of the junction unmatched. Written as DNA, the CDR3 is TGTGCCAGCCGGGACAGAAAAAACATTCAGTACTTC. Encoded protein: CASRDRKNIQYF.

The chain has TRBV29-1 and TRBJ1-2; D gene unclear. The CDR3 is made up of 14 amino acids. CDR1 SQVTM and CDR2 ANQGSEA come from the germline V gene. V was pared by 1 base and J by 0 bases, with 9 bases between. The CDR3 bases are TGCAGCGTTGAAGGGACGGTAGCTAACTATGGCTACACCTTC. It encodes CSVEGTVANYGYTF.